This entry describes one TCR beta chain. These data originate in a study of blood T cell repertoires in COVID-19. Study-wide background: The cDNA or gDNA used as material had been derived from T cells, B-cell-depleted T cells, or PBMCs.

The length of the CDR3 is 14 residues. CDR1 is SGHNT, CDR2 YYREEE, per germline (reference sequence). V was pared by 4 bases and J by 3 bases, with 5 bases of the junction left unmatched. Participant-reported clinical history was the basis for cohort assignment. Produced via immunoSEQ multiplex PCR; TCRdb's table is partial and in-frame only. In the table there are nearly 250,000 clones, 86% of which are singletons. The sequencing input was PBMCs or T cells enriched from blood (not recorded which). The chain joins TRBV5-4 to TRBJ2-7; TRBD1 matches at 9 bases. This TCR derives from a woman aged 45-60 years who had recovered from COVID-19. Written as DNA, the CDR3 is TGTGCCAGCAGCACGAGGACAGGGGACTACGAGCAGTACTTC. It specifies CASSTRTGDYEQYF.